This TCR beta chain derives from a study of blood T cell repertoires in COVID-19. Study background: Spain, Italy and the United States supplied samples that represented acute and convalescent COVID-19.

V was shortened by 0 bases and J by 14 bases, with 16 bases between the two germline ends. CDR1 is LNHNV, CDR2 YYDKDF, per germline (reference sequence). The CDR3 consists of 14 residues. Generated by immunoSEQ multiplex PCR, the TCRdb table keeps only in-frame clones and is missing some. In the table there are 50,000 to 65,000 clones, 90% to 95% of which are singletons. J is TRBJ1-4 and V is TRBV15; no clear D. The sequenced material came from peripheral blood. The clonotype originates from a man aged 50 to 59 with active COVID-19. For the CDR3, the DNA is TGTGCCACCAGCAGAGATATGTTTCCCGAAACTCTGTTTTTT. This encodes CATSRDMFPETLFF.